Listed here are 28 T cell receptor beta chains from one sample, sequenced in a study of regulatory T cells in long-lasting Graves disease. CDR3 regions were amplified by Arm-PCR using iRepertoire HTBI primers to build TCR beta libraries. TCRdb fed the multiplex PCR reads into MiXCR, producing one record per CDR3 protein. Here the sample spans roughly 500,000 distinct CDR3 sequences, roughly 15% being singletons. Time point described: newly diagnosed GD, antithyroid drugs for less than 3 months. The TCR library was made from RNA that had been extracted from PBMCs in TRIzol. The sample also formed part of further work on T cells in Graves' hyperthyroidism and ophthalmopathy.

The sample was peripheral blood mononuclear cells (PBMCs), taken at new diagnosis, from a patient treated with antithyroid drugs. The receptors stem from a woman aged 45-65 years with Graves disease.

The chain joins TRBV5-1 to TRBJ2-1; 10 nucleotides line up with TRBD1. With V trimmed by 1 base and J by 3 bases, 13 bases remained unmatched. This CDR3 has 19 amino acids. Per germline, CDR1 SGHRS and CDR2 YFSETQ. Here the CDR3 reads CASSLYALLGTGVYNEQFF. The DNA of the CDR3 is TGCGCCAGCAGCTTGTATGCTCTGTTGGGGACAGGGGTCTACAATGAGCAGTTCTTC.

The table lists this clonotype with a few counts. The V and J genes are TRBV18 and TRBJ1-3; a weak D match, TRBD1 (5 bases). The CDR3 has 16 residues. V shed 5 bases and J shed 0 bases, with 14 bases lying between them. Germline V lookup: CDR1 KGHSH, CDR2 LQKENI. CDR3 sequence: CASSAQGQVSGNTIYF. The CDR3 DNA is TGTGCCAGCTCAGCGCAGGGCCAAGTCTCTGGAAACACCATATATTTT.

This clonotype was recorded many times. The chain recombines TRBV10-3 with TRBJ2-1; 8 bases align to TRBD1. The CDR3 length is 13 residues. V was pared by 8 bases and J by 6 bases, with 6 bases of the junction left unmatched. The germline V gene has CDR1 ENHRY and CDR2 SYGVKD. CDR3 protein: CAIVDRGFNEQFF. CDR3 sequence (DNA): TGTGCCATCGTCGACAGGGGATTCAATGAGCAGTTCTTC.

The chain recombines TRBV7-9 with TRBJ2-7; 14 bases map to TRBD2. Germline lookup yields CDR1 SEHNR and CDR2 FQNEAQ (reference sequence). After removal of 4 bases from V and 5 bases from J, the junction contained 4 bases not matched to a gene. CDR3 size: 15 residues. The chain's CDR3 is CASSSLGLAGDEQYF. DNA for the CDR3: TGTGCCAGCAGCTCCCTGGGACTAGCGGGAGACGAGCAGTACTTC.

This clonotype was recorded many times. The V and J genes are TRBV5-1 and TRBJ2-3; 8 positions agree with TRBD1. Germline V lookup: CDR1 SGHRS, CDR2 YFSETQ. Trimming cost V 3 bases and J 5 bases; bases outside gene matches: 5. The CDR3 totals 14 residues. The CDR3 loop reads CASSSGQDGDTQYF. CDR3 sequence (DNA): TGCGCCAGCAGCTCGGGACAGGATGGAGATACGCAGTATTTT.

Ten or more counts support this clonotype. The rearrangement links TRBV7-2 to TRBJ1-5; 7 positions agree with TRBD1. There are 12 residues in the CDR3. V shed 10 bases and J 5 bases; nucleotides not matched to a gene: 5. Germline V gene sequence: CDR1 SGHTA, CDR2 FQGNSA. The CDR3 sequence: CATGTVHQPQHF. CDR3 DNA: TGTGCCACCGGGACAGTTCATCAGCCCCAGCATTTT. Together with reference TRBV7-2 and TRBJ1-5, the CDR3 gives the full variable domain: GAGVSQSPSNKVTEKGKDVELRCDPISGHTALYWYRQSLGQGLEFLIYFQGNSAPDKSGLPSDRFSAERTGGSVSTLTIQRTQQEDSAVYLCATGTVHQPQHFGDGTRLSIL.

This clonotype showed up many times. This CDR3 is CASSITYEQYF. Here the CDR3 DNA reads TGTGCCAGCAGTATAACCTACGAGCAGTACTTC. J is TRBJ2-7 and V is TRBV28; D remains unclear. Germline V gene sequence: CDR1 MDHEN, CDR2 SYDVKM. The CDR3 is 11 residues long. The V and J ends lost 5 bases and 2 bases respectively, with 4 bases between them.

This clonotype was seen at least ten times. The V call is TRBV29-1, the J call TRBJ2-7; no reliable D call. V gave up 4 bases and J gave up 3 bases, with 19 bases separating them. Germline CDR1 SQVTM, CDR2 ANQGSEA. The CDR3 totals 15 residues. The CDR3 nucleotides are TGCAGCGTTGTATATTTGTCGACTTCGGGCTACGAGCAGTACTTC. Protein: CSVVYLSTSGYEQYF.

In its sample, this clonotype was seen a few times. The chain recombines TRBV18 with TRBJ2-2; D is perhaps TRBD1 or TRBD2 (5 bases each). This CDR3 is built from 15 residues. V lost 2 bases, J lost 1 base, and 8 bases lay in between. Germline V gene sequence: CDR1 KGHSH, CDR2 LQKENI. CDR3 in DNA: TGTGCCAGCTCACCAAGGGGAGTGAACACCGGGGAGCTGTTTTTT. This encodes CASSPRGVNTGELFF.

This clonotype was detected ten times or more. This chain joins TRBV30 and TRBJ2-7; 8 bases map to TRBD1. Trimming took 5 bases from V and 4 from J; bases not matched to a gene: 10. This CDR3 spans 14 amino acids. Germline V gene lookup returns CDR1 GTSNPN and CDR2 SVGIG (reference sequence). The chain's CDR3 is CAWARQGFMYEQYF. CDR3 bases: TGTGCCTGGGCAAGACAGGGGTTTATGTACGAGCAGTACTTC.

Comment on this clonotype: The CDR3 does not close with the conserved phenylalanine or tryptophan, likely indicating a read error. The DNA is left out, because the CDR3 cannot be placed on it with certainty; the CDR3 is given as TCRdb lists it. This chain connects TRBV5-4 to TRBJ2-1. Germline-derived CDR1 and CDR2 are SGHNT and YYREEE (reference sequence). Ends included, the CDR3 has 12 residues. CDR3 amino acids: CASTSSYNEQLI.

This clonotype was detected ten times or more. The CDR3 region is CASSLVSSGSGDTQYF. CDR3 nucleotide sequence: TGTGCCAGCAGCTTAGTATCTAGCGGGAGTGGAGATACGCAGTATTTT. The chain combines TRBV7-9 with TRBJ2-3; TRBD2 aligns across 10 bases. The CDR3 has 16 amino acids. V lost 1 base, J lost 5 bases, and 6 bases stayed unmatched. Germline V gene sequence: CDR1 SEHNR, CDR2 FQNEAQ (reference sequence).

The chain joins TRBV24-1 to TRBJ2-7; the match to TRBD2 covers 15 bases. Germline V gene data show CDR1 as KGHDR and CDR2 as SFDVKD. This CDR3 is built from 17 residues. Losses at the gene ends were 9 bases for V and 4 bases for J; bases not matched to a gene: 12. The CDR3 nucleotides read TGTGCCACCGAAAGCCCGGGACTAGCGGGAGGAGGGTACGAGCAGTACTTC. Protein: CATESPGLAGGGYEQYF.

Of note for this clonotype: A much more abundant neighbour one base away suggests this may be a read error. This chain joins TRBV3-1 and TRBJ2-3; tentative D call: TRBD1 (5 bases). The CDR3 has 15 amino acids. Per the germline V gene, CDR1 is LGHDT and CDR2 is YNNKEL (reference sequence). Trimming removed 3 bases at V and 2 bases at J, with 12 bases between. The CDR3 DNA is TGTGCCAGCAGCCACACAGGCTTTCACACAGATACGCAGTATTTT. Translation: CASSHTGFHTDTQYF.

In the case of this clonotype: The junction does not match germline at one end; this may be a read error. V is TRBV5-4 and J is TRBJ2-7; D not resolved. The CDR3 length is 13 residues. CDR1 is SGHNT and CDR2 is YYREEE in the germline V gene (reference sequence). The CDR3 spells CASSLQLSDEEYF. CDR3 nucleotides: TGTGCCAGCAGCTTGCAACTTTCGGACGAGGAGTACTTC.

The chain joins TRBV11-2 to TRBJ2-2; perhaps TRBD2 as D (5 bases). The CDR3 totals 14 residues. V dropped 8 bases and J dropped 3 bases, with 13 bases sitting between them. Germline loops: CDR1 SGHAT, CDR2 FQNNGV. The CDR3 nucleotides read TGTGCCAGCTCACCCAGGAGGTACACCGGGGAGCTGTTTTTT. It encodes CASSPRRYTGELFF.

This rearrangement joins TRBV10-2 to TRBJ1-2, with 8 nucleotides matching TRBD1. The CDR3 totals 16 residues. The V gene end was trimmed by 0 bases and the J gene end by 6 bases; junction bases not matched to a gene: 9. Germline CDR1 WSHSY, CDR2 SAAADI. The chain's CDR3 is CASSESLAGGADGYTF. For the CDR3, the DNA is TGCGCCAGCAGTGAGTCGCTGGCAGGGGGCGCGGATGGCTACACCTTC.

The genes are TRBV19 and TRBJ1-5; 10 nucleotides align to TRBD1. CDR3 length equals 18 residues. Trimming took 5 bases from V and 2 from J; bases not matched to a gene: 12. Germline V lookup: CDR1 LNHDA, CDR2 SQIVND (reference sequence). Written as DNA, the CDR3 is TGTGCCAGTAGTCTCGGGACAGGGGCTATCAGTGGCAATCAGCCCCAGCATTTT. Protein product: CASSLGTGAISGNQPQHF.

The rearrangement uses TRBV6-2 or TRBV6-3 and TRBJ2-1; D ambiguous. V was cut by 7 bases and J by 0 bases, with 16 bases left in between. This CDR3 has 16 amino acids. The germline V gene encodes CDR1 MNHEY and CDR2 SVGEGT. The CDR3 DNA reads as TGTGCCAGCACCCGAGGCCGACTTAGCTCCTACAATGAGCAGTTCTTC. Its protein product is CASTRGRLSSYNEQFF.

Many counts were recorded for this clonotype. The rearrangement links TRBV3-1 to TRBJ1-5; D is possibly TRBD1 (5 bases). V dropped 4 bases and J dropped 4 bases, with 11 bases sitting between them. Germline assignment: CDR1 LGHDT and CDR2 YNNKEL (reference sequence). The CDR3 runs 14 residues. CDR3 region: CASSLTESNQPQHF. In DNA, the CDR3 is TGTGCCAGCAGCCTGACAGAATCTAATCAGCCCCAGCATTTT.

V gene TRBV20-1 combines with J gene TRBJ2-2, with 8 bases fitting TRBD1. The CDR3 contains 14 residues. Germline values: CDR1 DFQATT, CDR2 SNEGSKA (reference sequence). V lost 0 bases to trimming and J lost 7 bases; unmatched junction nucleotides: 4. CDR3 loop: CSARDTGGSGELFF. The DNA of the CDR3 is TGCAGTGCTAGAGATACAGGGGGAAGCGGGGAGCTGTTTTTT.

This sequence joins TRBV3-1 and TRBJ2-1; a possible D gene is TRBD2 (6 bases). The V end was cut by 0 bases, the J end by 0 bases, with 15 bases between. The germline CDR1 and CDR2 sequences are LGHDT and YNNKEL (reference sequence). This CDR3 is 18 amino acids long. DNA of the CDR3: TGTGCCAGCAGCCAAGATCTAGTAGCGGCCCTCTCCTACAATGAGCAGTTCTTC. Amino acids: CASSQDLVAALSYNEQFF.

As for this clonotype: A much bigger clone sits one base away, suggesting this may be a read error. This chain uses TRBV5-1 with TRBJ1-2, with TRBD1 as a possible D gene (6 bases). This CDR3 contains 15 residues. Per the germline V gene, CDR1 is SGHRS and CDR2 is YFSETQ. Here the CDR3 reads CVSSLVGGPSYGYTF. In nucleotides, the CDR3 is TGCGTCAGCAGTCTGGTGGGGGGGCCTAGCTATGGCTACACCTTC.

This chain links TRBV30 with TRBJ2-3; D is possibly TRBD2 (5 bases). Trimming took off 7 bases at V and 1 base at J, with 27 bases between the two ends. This CDR3 comprises 18 residues. Germline V gene data show CDR1 as GTSNPN and CDR2 as SVGIG (reference sequence). The CDR3 coding sequence is TGTGCCTCCAACCCCACAGCGGTAAAACCTTCTGGCACAGATACGCAGTATTTT. Its translation: CASNPTAVKPSGTDTQYF.

This clonotype turned up a few times. This sequence joins TRBV3-1 and TRBJ2-1, with no clear D. The J call is in doubt because the DNA end fits TRBJ2-5 better. This CDR3 comprises 15 residues. Germline V gene data show CDR1 as LGHDT and CDR2 as YNNKEL (reference sequence). The CDR3 region is CASSQGLGIQETQYF. The CDR3 nucleotides read TGTGCCAGCAGCCAAGGATTGGGGATCCAAGAGACCCAGTACTTC.

The table lists this clonotype with a few counts. A read error may account for a junction end that differs from germline. The chain recombines TRBV19 with TRBJ1-5; D is unresolved. The germline V gene encodes CDR1 LNHDA and CDR2 SQIVND (reference sequence). The length of the CDR3 is 13 residues. CDR3 sequence reads: CASSMQVNQPQHF. The DNA for the CDR3 is TGTGCCAGCAGTATGCAGGTTAATCAGCCCCAGCATTTT.

This clonotype was counted a few times. This chain connects TRBV20-1 to TRBJ2-1; 7 bases line up with TRBD1. With V trimmed by 5 bases and J by 5 bases, 12 bases remained unmatched. Germline CDR1 reads DFQATT; CDR2 reads SNEGSKA (reference sequence). The CDR3 is 15 residues long. CDR3 in DNA: TGCAGTGCTTTTCAAGGGGGCCTTCCCCACAATGAGCAGTTCTTC. It encodes CSAFQGGLPHNEQFF.

Remarks on this clonotype: The CDR3 does not end in the conserved phenylalanine or tryptophan, so this is likely a read error. V and J are TRBV3-1 and TRBJ2-1; no clear D. Between the trimmed V and J ends, which lost 1 base and 4 bases, there was a span of 5 bases. The V gene's germline CDR1 is LGHDT and CDR2 YNNKEL (reference sequence). This CDR3 contains 13 residues. The chain's CDR3 is CASSQGLYNEQFV. DNA for the CDR3: TGTGCCAGCAGCCAAGGATTATACAATGAGCAGTTCGTC.